This TCR beta chain was identified during a study of T cell changes during pregnancy in multiple sclerosis. Germline CDR1 is SGHRS and CDR2 is YFSETQ. The J segment lost 8 bases and the V segment lost 0 bases, leaving 6 bases of the junction unmatched. The CDR3 contains 15 residues. Data came from immunoSEQ multiplex PCR; TCRdb stores just in-frame clones and leaves some out. The data contain about 94,000 clones, about 94% of them singletons. The rearrangement links TRBV5-1 to TRBJ2-1; 9 nucleotides agree with TRBD2. The sequenced sample was peripheral blood, obtained after pregnancy. This TCR derives from a female donor with multiple sclerosis, enrolled in a pregnancy study. The CDR3 region has the DNA TGCGCCAGCAGCTTGGTGGCGGGAGGGGTCCATGAGCAGTTCTTC. Its translation: CASSLVAGGVHEQFF.